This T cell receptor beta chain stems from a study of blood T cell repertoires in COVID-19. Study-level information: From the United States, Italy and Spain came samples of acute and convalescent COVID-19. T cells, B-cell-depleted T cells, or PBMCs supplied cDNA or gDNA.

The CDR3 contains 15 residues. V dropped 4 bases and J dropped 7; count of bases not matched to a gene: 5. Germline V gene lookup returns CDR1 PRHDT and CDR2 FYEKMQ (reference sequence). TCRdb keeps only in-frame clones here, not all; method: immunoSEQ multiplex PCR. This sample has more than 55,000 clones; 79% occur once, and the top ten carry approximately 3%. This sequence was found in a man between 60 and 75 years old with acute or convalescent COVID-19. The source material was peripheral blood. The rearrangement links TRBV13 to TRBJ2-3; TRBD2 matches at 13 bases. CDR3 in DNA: TGTGCCAGCAGCTGGGGACTAGCGGGGCCTTATACGCAGTATTTT. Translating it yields CASSWGLAGPYTQYF.